The sequence of this T cell receptor beta chain was determined in a study of early T cells in non-severe SARS-CoV-2 infection. The CDR3 runs 15 residues. V lost 2 bases to trimming and J lost 0 bases, with 8 bases between them. Germline V lookup: CDR1 SGDLS, CDR2 YYNGEE. Each cDNA molecule carried a unique molecular identifier. TCRdb re-called the 5' RACE reads with MiXCR, one entry per CDR3 protein. The sample lists some 80,000 distinct CDR3 sequences, about 13% occurring once. The source material was whole blood. The chain recombines TRBV9 with TRBJ2-2; D is ambiguous. The TCR was taken from an adult who was a healthcare worker with PCR-confirmed SARS-CoV-2 infection or an uninfected control (not recorded which). The CDR3 region is CASSVSVANTGELFF. The CDR3 nucleotides are TGTGCCAGCAGCGTCTCTGTCGCGAACACCGGGGAGCTGTTTTTT.